This T cell receptor beta chain was found in a study of molecular identifiers for immune sequencing clone quantification. It was with previously described methods and listed TCR primers that bulk TCR libraries were made. TCRdb itself ran the PCR reads through MiXCR, one entry per CDR3 protein. Among approximately 630,000 distinct CDR3 sequences listed, roughly 25% were seen once. Findings and limits, study-wide: More than 99% of effector molecules, versus under 1% of naive-cell molecules, belonged to clones above 20 RNA copies.

This clonotype was detected ten times or more. Antigen unknown. With 10%, 30% or 50% of RNA, roughly 18,000 to 1,100,000 naive CD8 T cells were sequenced. As CD8+CD4-CCR7+CD45RA+ cells, naive CD8 T cells were sorted. CDR3 length: 12 residues. Germline V gives CDR1 SGHRS, CDR2 YFSETQ. V lost 0 bases and J 5 bases, leaving 6 bases between the germline ends. The J gene is TRBJ2-7, the V gene TRBV5-1; the D is unclear. This TCR was recovered from a human donor in good health. Some libraries in this study had Jurkat cell RNA spiked in. The sample consisted of naive CD8+ T cells from blood, with Jurkat cell RNA spiked in. Indicated subset: FACS-sorted CD8+CD4-CCR7+CD45RA+ naive T cells. For the CDR3, the DNA is TGCGCCAGCAGCTTGGCGCAGGACGAGCAGTACTTC. This gives the protein CASSLAQDEQYF.